The 5 T cell receptor beta chains in this list originate from one sample, sequenced in a study of shared clonotypes between healthy human individuals. Libraries were prepared by immunoSEQ multiplex PCR; TCRdb keeps only in-frame clonotypes and omits some of them. There are roughly 810,000 clones in the sample; about 96% occur only once, and under 0.25% lies in the top ten. As defined, naive CD8 cells were CD45RO-negative and positively selected for CCR7, with terminally differentiated effector memory CD45RA+ cells excluded. Sample: naive CD8+ T cells sorted from blood. The receptors were sampled from a man aged 30 to 39 in good health.

Here the CDR3 reads CASSHPGPPSYNEQFF. The CDR3 DNA is TGTGCCAGCAGCCACCCCGGACCTCCTTCCTACAATGAGCAGTTCTTC. The V and J genes are TRBV7-8 and TRBJ2-1; D gene unclear. The V end was cut by 5 bases, the J end by 1 base, with 15 bases between. The CDR3 runs 16 residues. CDR1 and CDR2 from the germline V gene are SGHVS and FQNEAQ.

This rearrangement joins TRBV6-4 to TRBJ2-1; no firm D call. Between the trimmed V and J ends, which lost 0 bases and 4 bases, there was a span of 4 bases. Germline values: CDR1 MRHNA, CDR2 SNTAGT. CDR3 length: 13 amino acids. CDR3 protein: CASSDSLYNEQFF. As DNA, the CDR3 is TGTGCCAGCAGTGACTCCTTGTACAATGAGCAGTTCTTC.

The chain carries TRBV2 and TRBJ1-2, with TRBD1 identical over 8 bases. This CDR3 comprises 13 residues. CDR1 and CDR2 from the germline V gene are SNHLY and FYNNEI. With 8 bases clipped from V and 8 bases from J, the junction kept 10 bases outside the gene matches. As DNA, the CDR3 is TGTGCCAGCGGAGGACAGGGAACGCACGGCTACACCTTC. Its protein product is CASGGQGTHGYTF.

The genes are TRBV7-9 and TRBJ1-5; weak D call: TRBD1 (5 bases). The CDR3 is 14 residues long. Germline CDR1 and CDR2: SEHNR and FQNEAQ (reference sequence). Trimming removed 4 bases at V and 11 bases at J, with 18 bases between. CDR3 DNA sequence: TGTGCCAGCAGCTCAGAGGGGTTATTTAGGGCCCAGCATTTT. Protein sequence: CASSSEGLFRAQHF.

This clone was seen a handful of times. The chain employs TRBV6-5 and TRBJ1-3, with D unresolved. The ends were cut back, 1 base at V and 7 bases at J, with 11 bases in the middle. This CDR3 has 14 residues. Germline V gene sequence: CDR1 MNHEY, CDR2 SVGAGI. CDR3 protein: CASSYFLGSNTIYF. Written as DNA, the CDR3 is TGTGCCAGCAGTTACTTTCTCGGATCGAACACCATATATTTT.